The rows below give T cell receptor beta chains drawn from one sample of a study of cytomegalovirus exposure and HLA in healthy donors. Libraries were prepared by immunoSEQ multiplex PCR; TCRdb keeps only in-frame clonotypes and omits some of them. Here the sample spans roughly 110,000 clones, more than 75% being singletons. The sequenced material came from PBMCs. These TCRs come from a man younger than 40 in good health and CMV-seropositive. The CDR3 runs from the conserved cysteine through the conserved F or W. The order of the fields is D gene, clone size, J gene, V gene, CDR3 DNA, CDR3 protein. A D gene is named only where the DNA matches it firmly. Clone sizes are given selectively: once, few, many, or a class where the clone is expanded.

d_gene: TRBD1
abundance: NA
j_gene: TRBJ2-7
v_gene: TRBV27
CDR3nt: TGTGCCAGCTCGACGGACAGGGGCCCCTACGAGCAGTACTTC
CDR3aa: CASSTDRGPYEQYF

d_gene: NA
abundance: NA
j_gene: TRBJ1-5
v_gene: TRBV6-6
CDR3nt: TGTGCCAGCAGTTACGGGACTGGCAACAATCAGCCCCAGCATTTT
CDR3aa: CASSYGTGNNQPQHF

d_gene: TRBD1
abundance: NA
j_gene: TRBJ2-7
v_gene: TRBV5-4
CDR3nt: TGTGCCAGCAGCTTGTCTATGGGACAGGGAAACGAGCAGTACTTC
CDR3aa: CASSLSMGQGNEQYF

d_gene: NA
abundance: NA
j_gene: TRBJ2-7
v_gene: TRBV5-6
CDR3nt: TGTGCCAGCAGCTTGGTGGGGCAGCTCGGCGAGCAGTACTTC
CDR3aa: CASSLVGQLGEQYF

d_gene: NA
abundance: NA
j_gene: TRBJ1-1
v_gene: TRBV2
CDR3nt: TGTGCCAGCAGGGAGTGGGGAGCTGAAGCTTTCTTT
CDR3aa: CASREWGAEAFF

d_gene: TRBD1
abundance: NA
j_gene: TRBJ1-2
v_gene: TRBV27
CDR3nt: TGTGCCAGCAGGGGAGGGACAGGGTTGATCTATGGCTACACCTTC
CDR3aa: CASRGGTGLIYGYTF

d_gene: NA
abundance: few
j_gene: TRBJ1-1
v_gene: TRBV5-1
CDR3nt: TGCGCCAGCAGCTTGGGGCTTCAGGGGCAGAACACTGAAGCTTTCTTT
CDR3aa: CASSLGLQGQNTEAFF

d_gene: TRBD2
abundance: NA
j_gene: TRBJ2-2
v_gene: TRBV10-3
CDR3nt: TGTGCCATCAGTGGGGGACTAGCGGGCACCGGGGAGCTGTTTTTT
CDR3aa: CAISGGLAGTGELFF

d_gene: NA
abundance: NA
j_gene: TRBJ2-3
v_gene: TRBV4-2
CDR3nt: TGTGCCAGCAGCCAAGATTGGCAAGATACGCAGTATTTT
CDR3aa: CASSQDWQDTQYF

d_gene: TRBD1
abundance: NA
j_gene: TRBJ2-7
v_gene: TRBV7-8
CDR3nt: TGTGCCAGCAGCCAACACAGGGGGCCATCCTACGAGCAGTACTTC
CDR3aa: CASSQHRGPSYEQYF

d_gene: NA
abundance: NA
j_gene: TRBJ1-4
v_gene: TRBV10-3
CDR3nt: TGTGCCACCAGAGGTCGGGAGATTGAAAAACTGTTTTTT
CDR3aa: CATRGREIEKLFF

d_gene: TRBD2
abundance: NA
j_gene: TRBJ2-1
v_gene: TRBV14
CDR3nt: TGTGCCAGCAGCCAAGTGGGCGGGAGCTCCTACAATGAGCAGTTCTTC
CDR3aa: CASSQVGGSSYNEQFF

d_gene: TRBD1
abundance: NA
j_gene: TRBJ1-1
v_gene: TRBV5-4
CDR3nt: TGTGCCAGCAGCCCGGAACTCGACAGGGTTGACACTGAAGCTTTCTTT
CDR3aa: CASSPELDRVDTEAFF

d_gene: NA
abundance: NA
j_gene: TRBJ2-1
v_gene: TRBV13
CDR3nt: TGTGCCAGCAGCTCGACGGAGCTCGACAATGAGCAGTTCTTC
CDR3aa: CASSSTELDNEQFF

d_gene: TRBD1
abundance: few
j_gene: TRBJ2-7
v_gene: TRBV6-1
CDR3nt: TGTGCCAGCAGTACCTCGGGGACAGTAACCTACGAGCAGTACTTC
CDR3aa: CASSTSGTVTYEQYF

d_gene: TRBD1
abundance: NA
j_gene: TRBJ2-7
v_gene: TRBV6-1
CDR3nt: TGTGCCAGCAGCCGGGACAGATCCTACGAGCAGTACTTC
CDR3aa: CASSRDRSYEQYF

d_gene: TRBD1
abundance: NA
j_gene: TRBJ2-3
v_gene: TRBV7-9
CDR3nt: TGTGCCAGCAGCCCTGAAATCGGGACAGTTACAGATACGCAGTATTTT
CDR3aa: CASSPEIGTVTDTQYF

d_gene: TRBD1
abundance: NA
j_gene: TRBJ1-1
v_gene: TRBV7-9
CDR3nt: TGTTCCGGAAAGCAGGGGGTCAACACTGAAGCTTTCTTT
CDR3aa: CSGKQGVNTEAFF

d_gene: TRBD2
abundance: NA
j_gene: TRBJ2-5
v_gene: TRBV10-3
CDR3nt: TGTGCCATCAGTGTGGGACTAGCGGGGGGGCCCAAGACCCAGTACTTC
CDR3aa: CAISVGLAGGPKTQYF

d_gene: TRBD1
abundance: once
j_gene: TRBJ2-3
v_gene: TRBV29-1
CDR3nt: TGCAGCGTGGGGTCTCTACAGGGGTTGACAGATACGCAGTATTTT
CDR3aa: CSVGSLQGLTDTQYF

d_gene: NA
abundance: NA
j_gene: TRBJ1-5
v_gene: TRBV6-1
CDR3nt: TGTGCCAGCAGTGAAGGGCTGGGAGATGGTCAACAGCCCCAGCATTTT
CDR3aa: CASSEGLGDGQQPQHF

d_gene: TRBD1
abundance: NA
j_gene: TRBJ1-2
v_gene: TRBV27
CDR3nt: TGTGCCAGCAGTTTCAAGACAGGGAGCGGCTATGGCTACACCTTC
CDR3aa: CASSFKTGSGYGYTF

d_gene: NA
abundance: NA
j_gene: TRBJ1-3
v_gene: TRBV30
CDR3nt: TGTGCCTGGACTCGAGGAACAGGTCCCTTTTTCTCTGGAAACACCATATATTTT
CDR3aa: CAWTRGTGPFFSGNTIYF

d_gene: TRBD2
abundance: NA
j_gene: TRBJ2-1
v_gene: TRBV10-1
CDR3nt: TGCGCCAGCAGTGACGGCGGGGGGTTTGATGAGCAGTTCTTC
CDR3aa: CASSDGGGFDEQFF

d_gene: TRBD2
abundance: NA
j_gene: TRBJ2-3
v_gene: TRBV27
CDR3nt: TGTGCCACCCATCCGGGACTAGAACGCGATACGCAGTATTTT
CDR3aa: CATHPGLERDTQYF

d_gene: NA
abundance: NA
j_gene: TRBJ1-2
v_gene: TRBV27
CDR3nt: TGTGCCAGCAGCTCCTCCGGGGTCCCGGGAGGCTATGGCTACACCTTC
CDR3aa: CASSSSGVPGGYGYTF

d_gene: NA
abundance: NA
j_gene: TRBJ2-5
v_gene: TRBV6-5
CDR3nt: TGTGCCAGCACCTCCACAGACCAAGAGACCCAGTACTTC
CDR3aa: CASTSTDQETQYF

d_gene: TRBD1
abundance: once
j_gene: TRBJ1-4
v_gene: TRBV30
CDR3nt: TGTGCCTGGGGACAGGGTTTGAATGAAAAACTGTTTTTT
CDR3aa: CAWGQGLNEKLFF

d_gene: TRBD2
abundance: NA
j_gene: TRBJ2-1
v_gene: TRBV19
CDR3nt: TGTGCCAGTGGTCGAGTAGCGGGGCCGGATCAGTTCTTC
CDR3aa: CASGRVAGPDQFF

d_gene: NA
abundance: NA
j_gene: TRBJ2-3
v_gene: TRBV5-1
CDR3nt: TGCGCCAGCAGCTCCGCCGGTTCCGATACGCAGTATTTT
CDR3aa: CASSSAGSDTQYF

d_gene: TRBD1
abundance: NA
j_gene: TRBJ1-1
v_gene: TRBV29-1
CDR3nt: TGCAGCGTCTCCAGAGGGGGCGCGAGGGTCCGGAACACTGAAGCTTTCTTT
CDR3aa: CSVSRGGARVRNTEAFF

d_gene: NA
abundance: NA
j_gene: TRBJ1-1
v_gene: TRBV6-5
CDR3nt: TGTGCCAGCAGTGAAGGGGTCGAAAACACTGAAGCTTTCTTT
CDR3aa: CASSEGVENTEAFF

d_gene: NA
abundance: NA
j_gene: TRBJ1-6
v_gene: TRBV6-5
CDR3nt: TGTGCCAGCAGTTACTCAGGGGAGGATTCACCCCTCCACTTT
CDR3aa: CASSYSGEDSPLHF

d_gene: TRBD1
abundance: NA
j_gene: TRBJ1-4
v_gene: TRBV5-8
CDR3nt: TGTGCCAGCAGCTTGGGCCAGGGGGTTAATGAAAAACTGTTTTTT
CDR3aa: CASSLGQGVNEKLFF

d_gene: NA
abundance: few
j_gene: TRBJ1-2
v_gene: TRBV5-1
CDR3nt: TGCGCCAGCAGCTCTCGTAACAGGGATCTCTATGGCTACACCTTC
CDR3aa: CASSSRNRDLYGYTF

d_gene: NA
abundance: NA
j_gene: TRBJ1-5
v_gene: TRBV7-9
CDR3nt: TGTGCCAGCAGCTTAGCCGGGTTCGAAAATCAGCCCCAGCATTTT
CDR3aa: CASSLAGFENQPQHF

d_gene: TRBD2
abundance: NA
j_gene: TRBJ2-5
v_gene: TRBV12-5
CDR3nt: TGTGCTAGAGGGAGGAGCGGGGGGCCGGAGACCCAGTACTTC
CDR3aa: CARGRSGGPETQYF

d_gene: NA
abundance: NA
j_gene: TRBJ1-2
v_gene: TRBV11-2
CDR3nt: TGTGCCAGCAGGTCCATCAGCGGGAACTATGGCTACACCTTC
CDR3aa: CASRSISGNYGYTF

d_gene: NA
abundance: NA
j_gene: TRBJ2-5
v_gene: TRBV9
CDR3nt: TGTGCCAGCAGCGTAGGGGGGGGCCTTTCAGAGACCCAGTACTTC
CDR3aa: CASSVGGGLSETQYF

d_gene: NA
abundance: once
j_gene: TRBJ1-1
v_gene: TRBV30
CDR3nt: TGTGCCTGGAGTGTCGGCACAGTAGACACTGAAGCTTTCTTT
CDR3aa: CAWSVGTVDTEAFF

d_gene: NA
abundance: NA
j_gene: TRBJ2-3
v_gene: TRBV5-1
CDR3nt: TGCGCCAGCAACCGGGACACAGATACGCAGTATTTT
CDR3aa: CASNRDTDTQYF

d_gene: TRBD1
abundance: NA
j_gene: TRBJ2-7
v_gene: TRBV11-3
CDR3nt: TGTGCCAGCAGCTCTGACAGGGGGATATCCTACGAGCAGTACTTC
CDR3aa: CASSSDRGISYEQYF

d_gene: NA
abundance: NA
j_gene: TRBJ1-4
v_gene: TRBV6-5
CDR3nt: TGTGCCAGCAGCCCGTCCCGGGCTAATGAAAAACTGTTTTTT
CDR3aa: CASSPSRANEKLFF

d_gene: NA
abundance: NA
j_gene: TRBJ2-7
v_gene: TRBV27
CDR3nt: TGTGCCAGCAGTCCACGGGACACGATTTCCTACGAGCAGTACTTC
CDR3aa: CASSPRDTISYEQYF

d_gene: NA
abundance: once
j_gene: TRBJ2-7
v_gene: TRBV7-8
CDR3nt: TGTGCCAGCAGCTTAGACGTTTCGGCAACCTCGGGTTACGAGCAGTACTTC
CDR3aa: CASSLDVSATSGYEQYF

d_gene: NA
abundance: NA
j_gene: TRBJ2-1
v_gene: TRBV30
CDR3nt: TGTGCCTGGAAAGCATCGACTAGCAATGAGCAGTTCTTC
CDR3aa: CAWKASTSNEQFF

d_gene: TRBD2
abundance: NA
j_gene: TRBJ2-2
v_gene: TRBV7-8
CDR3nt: TGTGCCAGCAGCGCAATGCAACTAGCGGGGGGGCGTACCGGGGAGCTGTTTTTT
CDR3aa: CASSAMQLAGGRTGELFF

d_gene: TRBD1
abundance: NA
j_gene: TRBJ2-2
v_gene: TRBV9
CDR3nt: TGTGCCAGCAGCGTAGACCCAGGGGGCCGGAGCACCGGGGAGCTGTTTTTT
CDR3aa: CASSVDPGGRSTGELFF

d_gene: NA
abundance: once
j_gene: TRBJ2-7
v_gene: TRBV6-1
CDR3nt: TGTGCCAGCAACTTACAGAGCTCCTACGAGCAGTACTTC
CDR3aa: CASNLQSSYEQYF

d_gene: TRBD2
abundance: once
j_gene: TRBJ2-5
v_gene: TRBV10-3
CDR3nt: TGTGCCATCAGCCGGACTAGACAAGAGACCCAGTACTTC
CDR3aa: CAISRTRQETQYF

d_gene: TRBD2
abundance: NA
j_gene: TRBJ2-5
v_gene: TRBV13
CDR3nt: TGTGCCAGCAGCACCCGACTAGCAGAGACCCAGTACTTC
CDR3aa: CASSTRLAETQYF

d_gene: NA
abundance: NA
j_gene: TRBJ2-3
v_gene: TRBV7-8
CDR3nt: TGTGCCAGCAGCTCTCTTGGGGGGGGGCGAACAGATACGCAGTATTTT
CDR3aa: CASSSLGGGRTDTQYF

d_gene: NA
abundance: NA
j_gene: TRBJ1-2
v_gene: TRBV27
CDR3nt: TGTGCCAGCAGTTTATTCCCGGCAGGAGGGGGCTACACCTTC
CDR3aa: CASSLFPAGGGYTF